This T cell receptor (beta chain) was sequenced for a study of CD8 T cells in Susac syndrome. An input of about 0.45 to 1 ug of RNA was subjected to reverse transcription using random hexamers. Amplification of the TCR beta CDR3 was carried out by immunoSEQ multiplex PCR, which spanned a total of 54 Vbeta and 13 Jbeta segments. MiXCR was run by TCRdb on the immunoSEQ multiplex PCR reads, yielding one entry per CDR3 protein. The sample shows approximately 150,000 distinct CDR3 sequences, under 97% of them seen only once. The sample consisted of CD4+ T cells from PBMCs. This clonotype originated in a human donor with Susac syndrome.

The CDR3 region has the DNA TGCAGTGCCCCGACCCGGGAGCGGGCCTACGAGCAGTACTTC. Translation: CSAPTRERAYEQYF. The V call is TRBV20-1, the J call TRBJ2-7, with D perhaps matching TRBD2 (6 bases). CDR1 and CDR2 from the germline V gene are DFQATT and SNEGSKA (reference sequence). This CDR3 has 14 residues. V dropped 6 bases and J dropped 2 bases, with 17 bases sitting between them.